This entry lists 30 T cell receptor beta chains sequenced from one sample in a study of cytomegalovirus exposure and HLA in healthy donors. The PCR was carried out with 60 Vbeta primers and 13 Jbeta primers. The repertoire was sequenced with immunoSEQ multiplex PCR; TCRdb's copy has only in-frame clones and lacks some. The table includes 95,000 to 100,000 clones, more than 70% detected once. Sequenced: PBMCs. Receptors were obtained from a female donor in good health and CMV-seronegative.

V usage is TRBV28 and J usage is TRBJ2-7, with D uncertain. This CDR3 region has 13 residues. CDR1 and CDR2 (germline): MDHEN, SYDVKM. Between the trimmed V and J ends, which lost 6 bases and 2 bases, there was a span of 11 bases. The chain's CDR3 is CASRPTIPYEQYF. As DNA, the CDR3 is TGTGCCAGCAGGCCAACTATTCCCTACGAGCAGTACTTC. The variable domain in full, with the rest retrieved from reference TRBV28 and TRBJ2-7, is DVKVTQSSRYLVKRTGEKVFLECVQDMDHENMFWYRQDPGLGLRLIYFSYDVKMKEKGDIPEGYSVSREKKERFSLILESASTNQTSMYLCASRPTIPYEQYFGPGTRLTVT.

In its sample, this clone was seen a few times. This chain links TRBV9 with TRBJ1-2; weak D call: TRBD1 (5 bases). This CDR3 region has 14 residues. Germline CDR1 is SGDLS and CDR2 is YYNGEE. V lost 4 bases and J 4 bases, leaving 14 bases between the germline ends. The CDR3, as DNA: TGTGCCAGCAGCCCATGGGGACTCTCCTATGGCTACACCTTC. It specifies CASSPWGLSYGYTF.

The CDR3 protein is CASSSQGGIQNSPLHF. The CDR3 nucleotides read TGTGCCAGCAGCTCTCAGGGAGGCATCCAAAATTCACCCCTCCACTTT. This chain uses TRBV7-9 with TRBJ1-6, with D perhaps matching TRBD1 (5 bases). CDR3 length: 16 residues. The ends were cut back, 4 bases at V and 7 bases at J, with 17 bases in the middle. Germline V gene lookup returns CDR1 SEHNR and CDR2 FQNEAQ (reference sequence).

The rearrangement links TRBV7-2 to TRBJ2-5; D unclear. V lost 5 bases to trimming and J lost 5 bases, with 12 bases between them. This CDR3 has 13 residues. The V gene's germline CDR1 is SGHTA and CDR2 FQGNSA. CDR3 coding DNA: TGTGCCAGCAGCCGCGGCTCTGGGGAGACCCAGTACTTC. It is translated as CASSRGSGETQYF.

The chain links TRBV7-9 to TRBJ2-1, with unresolved D. Trimming removed 1 base from V and 4 bases from J, with 11 bases in between. From germline, CDR1 is SEHNR and CDR2 FQNEAQ (reference sequence). This CDR3 spans 15 amino acids. CDR3 residues: CASSLDLSWYNEQFF. The CDR3, as DNA: TGTGCCAGCAGCTTAGACTTAAGTTGGTACAATGAGCAGTTCTTC. Complete variable domain (other parts from reference TRBV7-9 and TRBJ2-1): DTGVSQNPRHKITKRGQNVTFRCDPISEHNRLYWYRQTLGQGPEFLTYFQNEAQLEKSRLLSDRFSAERPKGSFSTLEIQRTEQGDSAMYLCASSLDLSWYNEQFFGPGTRLTVL.

This clone was recorded only once. The chain employs TRBV28 and TRBJ1-3; 9 positions agree with TRBD1. The CDR3 covers 16 residues. Looked up from germline, CDR1 is MDHEN and CDR2 is SYDVKM. V was clipped by 6 bases and J by 11 bases; unmatched bases: 17. In DNA, the CDR3 is TGTGCCAGCAGACCTACTCCCGGGACAGGGTTTGACGCCATATATTTT. Amino acids: CASRPTPGTGFDAIYF.

The genes are TRBV7-3 and TRBJ1-1; D gene ambiguous. Looked up from germline, CDR1 is SGHTA and CDR2 is FQGTGA. The CDR3 is made up of 15 amino acids. V lost 0 bases and J 1 base, leaving 9 bases between the germline ends. Written as DNA, the CDR3 is TGTGCCAGCAGCTTAACGGCTTCGGGGAACACTGAAGCTTTCTTT. Its protein product is CASSLTASGNTEAFF.

The genes are TRBV6-5 and TRBJ2-7; TRBD2 matches 9 bases. V trimming: 4 bases; J trimming: 4 bases; junction bases outside the gene matches: 11. The germline gives CDR1 MNHEY, CDR2 SVGAGI. There are 16 residues in the CDR3. The CDR3 spells CASSSWGSGSRYEQYF. The CDR3 coding sequence is TGTGCCAGCAGTTCCTGGGGTAGCGGGAGTCGGTACGAGCAGTACTTC.

The chain employs TRBV10-2 and TRBJ2-2; a possible D gene is TRBD2 (6 bases). This CDR3 has 16 residues. The germline CDR1 and CDR2 sequences are WSHSY and SAAADI. The germline V and J ends were trimmed by 6 bases and 6 bases, with 20 bases remaining between them. This CDR3 is CASRFQVAGRSGELFF. The CDR3 coding sequence is TGCGCCAGCAGATTCCAGGTTGCGGGACGTTCCGGGGAGCTGTTTTTT.

This clone has just one count. The chain joins TRBV9 to TRBJ1-5; D remains unclear. This CDR3 has 14 residues. V dropped 0 bases and J dropped 7 bases, with 11 bases sitting between them. Germline V gene sequence: CDR1 SGDLS, CDR2 YYNGEE. This CDR3 reads CASSVAPAGQPQHF. CDR3 bases: TGTGCCAGCAGCGTAGCCCCAGCAGGCCAGCCCCAGCATTTT. The entire variable domain, with the rest obtained from reference TRBV9 and TRBJ1-5, is as follows: DSGVTQTPKHLITATGQRVTLRCSPRSGDLSVYWYQQSLDQGLQFLIQYYNGEERAKGNILERFSAQQFPDLHSELNLSSLELGDSALYFCASSVAPAGQPQHFGDGTRLSIL.

The chain links TRBV5-6 to TRBJ1-2; possibly TRBD1 for D (5 bases). The V gene's germline CDR1 is SGHDT and CDR2 YYEEEE. With 3 bases removed from V and 4 bases from J, the gap between germline ends came to 13 bases. The CDR3 is made up of 14 amino acids. CDR3 residues: CASSYGGAFYGYTF. The CDR3 DNA sequence: TGTGCCAGCAGCTACGGAGGGGCCTTCTATGGCTACACCTTC.

The chain combines TRBV7-2 with TRBJ2-3; tentative D call: TRBD2 (5 bases). CDR1 is SGHTA and CDR2 is FQGNSA in the germline V gene. V was trimmed by 1 base and J by 6 bases, leaving 11 bases between them. The CDR3 runs 14 residues. The CDR3: CASSLVGGGDTQYF. CDR3 bases: TGTGCCAGCAGCTTAGTCGGCGGCGGGGATACGCAGTATTTT. Combining the CDR3 with reference TRBV7-2 and TRBJ2-3 gives the whole variable domain GAGVSQSPSNKVTEKGKDVELRCDPISGHTALYWYRQSLGQGLEFLIYFQGNSAPDKSGLPSDRFSAERTGGSVSTLTIQRTQQEDSAVYLCASSLVGGGDTQYFGPGTRLTVL.

This chain joins TRBV19 and TRBJ2-2, with D tentatively TRBD1 (6 bases). V gave up 5 bases and J gave up 6 bases, with 19 bases separating them. The CDR3 is 16 amino acids. The germline CDR1 and CDR2 sequences are LNHDA and SQIVND (reference sequence). In DNA form, the CDR3 reads TGTGCCAGTAGTTCTCGGACAGCGAGCCTCTCCGGGGAGCTGTTTTTT. It yields the protein CASSSRTASLSGELFF. The full variable domain, in which reference TRBV19 and TRBJ2-2 provide the parts outside the CDR3, is DGGITQSPKYLFRKEGQNVTLSCEQNLNHDAMYWYRQDPGQGLRLIYYSQIVNDFQKGDIAEGYSVSREKKESFPLTVTSAQKNPTAFYLCASSSRTASLSGELFFGEGSRLTVL.

This chain uses TRBV5-1 with TRBJ2-1; D uncertain. The V end was cut by 2 bases, the J end by 10 bases, with 10 bases between. The CDR3 has 12 amino acids. CDR1 SGHRS and CDR2 YFSETQ come from the germline V gene. The CDR3 protein is CASSLYYGEQFF. DNA of the CDR3: TGCGCCAGCAGCTTATATTACGGGGAGCAGTTCTTC. Full variable domain (remainder filled in from reference TRBV5-1 and TRBJ2-1): KAGVTQTPRYLIKTRGQQVTLSCSPISGHRSVSWYQQTPGQGLQFLFEYFSETQRNKGNFPGRFSGRQFSNSRSEMNVSTLELGDSALYLCASSLYYGEQFFGPGTRLTVL.

For the CDR3, the DNA is TGTGCCAGCAGCCCCCAGGGGAGTCGTGGGGGAAGTGAGCAGTTCTTC. Its translation: CASSPQGSRGGSEQFF. The gene calls are TRBV7-9 and TRBJ2-1; TRBD1 might be the D (6 bases). The CDR3 has 16 amino acids. Trimming left V 5 bases short and J 9 bases short, with 23 bases between. Germline CDR1 and CDR2: SEHNR and FQNEAQ (reference sequence).

The gene calls are TRBV30 and TRBJ1-6; D is uncertain. Trimming shortened V by 4 bases and J by 6 bases, and 4 bases separated the two germline ends. Germline CDR1 and CDR2: GTSNPN and SVGIG (reference sequence). This CDR3 has 11 amino acids. CDR3 sequence: CAWTRNSPLHF. DNA of the CDR3: TGTGCCTGGACCCGTAATTCACCCCTCCACTTT.

This chain links TRBV7-2 with TRBJ2-1, with a possible D match to TRBD2 (5 bases). Germline assignment: CDR1 SGHTA and CDR2 FQGNSA. Trimming cost V 7 bases and J 1 base, with 11 bases left between them. The CDR3 sequence is 14 residues long. CDR3 residues: CASTPDYSYNEQFF. Written as DNA, the CDR3 is TGTGCCAGCACCCCAGACTATTCCTACAATGAGCAGTTCTTC. Full variable domain (remainder filled in from reference TRBV7-2 and TRBJ2-1): GAGVSQSPSNKVTEKGKDVELRCDPISGHTALYWYRQSLGQGLEFLIYFQGNSAPDKSGLPSDRFSAERTGGSVSTLTIQRTQQEDSAVYLCASTPDYSYNEQFFGPGTRLTVL.

This chain connects TRBV28 to TRBJ2-1; the D gene is possibly TRBD2 (8 bases). Between the trimmed V and J ends, which lost 3 bases and 3 bases, there was a span of 27 bases. CDR3 length: 20 residues. Germline loops: CDR1 MDHEN, CDR2 SYDVKM. The CDR3 nucleotides read TGTGCCAGCAGTTTGCGGTTGGGGGTGACAGGGACTAGGAACTACAATGAGCAGTTCTTC. This codes for CASSLRLGVTGTRNYNEQFF.

The V gene is TRBV2, the J gene TRBJ2-6; the D is unclear. This CDR3 region has 14 residues. The germline V and J ends were trimmed by 7 bases and 0 bases, with 7 bases remaining between them. Per the germline V gene, CDR1 is SNHLY and CDR2 is FYNNEI. This CDR3 reads CASTRDSGANVLTF. The CDR3 nucleotides are TGTGCCAGCACTCGCGACTCTGGGGCCAACGTCCTGACTTTC.

This clone was observed a few times. V and J are TRBV5-1 and TRBJ1-1, with D perhaps matching TRBD1 (6 bases). V shed 4 bases and J shed 3 bases, with 16 bases lying between them. This CDR3 spans 15 amino acids. Germline CDR1 SGHRS, CDR2 YFSETQ. CDR3 bases: TGCGCCAGCAGCCTACAGGGTTTTTCGGACACTGAAGCTTTCTTT. Translation gives CASSLQGFSDTEAFF.

Notes on this clone: At one of its ends the junction is not consistent with the germline gene, which may arise from a read error. Different DNA sequences within this sample yield the same CDR3. This rearrangement joins TRBV7-2 to TRBJ1-5; possibly TRBD1 for D (5 bases). The CDR3 runs to 14 residues. The germline CDR1 and CDR2 sequences are SGHTA and FQGNSA. The CDR3 spells CASSPVGPDQPQHF. As DNA, the CDR3 is TGCGCCAGCAGCCCCGTGGGGCCGGATCAGCCCCAGCATTTT.

The chain combines TRBV2 with TRBJ2-3; 8 nucleotides line up with TRBD2. This CDR3 spans 15 amino acids. From germline, CDR1 is SNHLY and CDR2 FYNNEI. V was pared by 4 bases and J by 2 bases, with 5 bases of the junction left unmatched. CDR3 region: CASSGERGLTDTQYF. CDR3 sequence (DNA): TGTGCCAGCAGTGGCGAGCGGGGGCTCACAGATACGCAGTATTTT.

This chain uses TRBV10-1 with TRBJ2-3; TRBD1 aligns across 7 bases. This CDR3 comprises 13 residues. Germline CDR1 is WNHNN and CDR2 is SYGVQD (reference sequence). V dropped 3 bases and J dropped 11; count of bases not matched to a gene: 8. CDR3 coding DNA: TGCGCCAGCAGTGATCCAGGGACAGTACAGCAGTATTTT. Amino acid sequence: CASSDPGTVQQYF.

V and J are TRBV6-6 and TRBJ2-1; TRBD1 might be the D (5 bases). The CDR3 consists of 14 residues. The germline V gene has CDR1 MNHNY and CDR2 SVGAGI (reference sequence). Trimming pared 0 bases from V and 8 bases from J, leaving 11 bases between. The CDR3 nucleotides read TGTGCCAGCAGTTACTCTGGAGCAGGGTATGAGCAGTTCTTC. Protein: CASSYSGAGYEQFF.

The J gene is TRBJ1-1, the V gene TRBV27, with D perhaps matching TRBD1 (5 bases). This CDR3 contains 14 residues. Trimming stripped 8 bases from V and 4 bases from J, with 17 bases between. CDR1 MNHEY and CDR2 SMNVEV come from the germline V gene (reference sequence). Here the CDR3 reads CASSFPGGGTEAFF. Written as DNA, the CDR3 is TGTGCCAGCTCGTTTCCCGGGGGGGGCACTGAAGCTTTCTTT.

The chain combines TRBV5-1 with TRBJ2-6; 8 bases align to TRBD1. Germline V gene sequence: CDR1 SGHRS, CDR2 YFSETQ. Germline trimming cut 0 bases from V and 4 bases from J; bases unmatched to any gene: 6. The CDR3 loop spans 17 amino acids. DNA for the CDR3: TGCGCCAGCAGCTTGGCCTTGACAGGGGCGGGGGCCAACGTCCTGACTTTC. This translates into CASSLALTGAGANVLTF.

The gene calls are TRBV13 and TRBJ2-1; weak D call: TRBD1 (5 bases). V lost 5 bases and J 6 bases, leaving 11 bases between the germline ends. This CDR3 comprises 13 residues. Germline V gene lookup returns CDR1 PRHDT and CDR2 FYEKMQ (reference sequence). CDR3: CASSVRAANEQFF. The CDR3 DNA sequence: TGTGCCAGCAGCGTCAGGGCGGCCAATGAGCAGTTCTTC.

The chain uses TRBV28 and TRBJ1-3; tentative D call: TRBD1 (6 bases). The V end was cut by 6 bases, the J end by 4 bases, with 19 bases between. Germline V gives CDR1 MDHEN, CDR2 SYDVKM. The CDR3 totals 16 residues. The CDR3 nucleotides read TGTGCCAGCAGGAGTCCCGGGGGGCGCACCGGAAACACCATATATTTT. Its translation is CASRSPGGRTGNTIYF.

The chain employs TRBV7-3 and TRBJ2-3; TRBD2 is a possible D gene (5 bases). Deletions cut 4 bases from V and 6 bases from J, with 11 bases between. The germline V gene has CDR1 SGHTA and CDR2 FQGTGA. The CDR3 covers 13 residues. The CDR3 reads CASSSGMWDTQYF. The CDR3 DNA sequence: TGTGCCAGCAGCTCCGGGATGTGGGATACGCAGTATTTT.

The chain couples TRBV7-8 to TRBJ2-1; 9 nucleotides match TRBD1. With V trimmed by 5 bases and J by 4 bases, 6 bases remained unmatched. Germline CDR1 is SGHVS and CDR2 is FQNEAQ. CDR3 size: 15 residues. The CDR3 is CASSRDRGGYNEQFF. In DNA form, the CDR3 reads TGTGCCAGCAGCCGAGACAGGGGGGGATACAATGAGCAGTTCTTC.